This TCR beta chain was captured in a study of cytomegalovirus exposure and HLA in healthy donors. A remark on this clone: No antigen is known for it.

The CDR3 extends over 14 amino acids. CDR1 LNHDA and CDR2 SQIVND come from the germline V gene (reference sequence). V lost 8 bases and J 0 bases, leaving 8 bases between the germline ends. The PCR was carried out with 60 Vbeta primers and 13 Jbeta primers. Here immunoSEQ multiplex PCR was the method, and the copy in TCRdb shows in-frame clones only, minus some. The sample consists of 150,000 to 250,000 clones, 80% to 85% of them appearing once. Study results and caveats: The study designated roughly 160 TCR beta chains cytomegalovirus-associated. Generally TCR sequences proved uncommon, though certain public TCRs appeared in numerous donors.

The source is a woman aged 45-59 years in good health and CMV-seropositive. The V and J genes are TRBV19 and TRBJ2-6; D unclear. Sequencing used PBMCs. CDR3 sequence (DNA): TGTGCCAGTCTGAGTTCCTCTGGGGCCAACGTCCTGACTTTC. As protein: CASLSSSGANVLTF.